This TCR beta chain derives from a study of shared T cell receptors in the human thymus. Trimming shortened V by 0 bases and J by 6 bases, and 15 bases separated the two germline ends. Germline-derived CDR1 and CDR2 are ENHRY and SYGVKD. This CDR3 has 16 amino acids. A few counts support this clone. Here immunoSEQ multiplex PCR was the method, and the copy in TCRdb shows in-frame clones only, minus some. The sample includes hundreds of thousands of clones, around 87% of them seen just once. These data were also reused for a study on human thymus T cells. That paper notes: The study used thymus tissue resected during corrective heart surgery. V and J gene usage appeared biased in thymic and blood repertoires. Related research described thymic repertoires that were highly overlapping among unrelated individuals.

The chain is built from TRBV10-3 and TRBJ2-1; D uncertain. The material sequenced was thymocytes. This sequence originates from a boy younger than two with a congenital heart defect. The CDR3 region has the DNA TGTGCCATCAGTGAGTCGATTCGGCGGCGGCCCAATGAGCAGTTCTTC. Protein product: CAISESIRRRPNEQFF.